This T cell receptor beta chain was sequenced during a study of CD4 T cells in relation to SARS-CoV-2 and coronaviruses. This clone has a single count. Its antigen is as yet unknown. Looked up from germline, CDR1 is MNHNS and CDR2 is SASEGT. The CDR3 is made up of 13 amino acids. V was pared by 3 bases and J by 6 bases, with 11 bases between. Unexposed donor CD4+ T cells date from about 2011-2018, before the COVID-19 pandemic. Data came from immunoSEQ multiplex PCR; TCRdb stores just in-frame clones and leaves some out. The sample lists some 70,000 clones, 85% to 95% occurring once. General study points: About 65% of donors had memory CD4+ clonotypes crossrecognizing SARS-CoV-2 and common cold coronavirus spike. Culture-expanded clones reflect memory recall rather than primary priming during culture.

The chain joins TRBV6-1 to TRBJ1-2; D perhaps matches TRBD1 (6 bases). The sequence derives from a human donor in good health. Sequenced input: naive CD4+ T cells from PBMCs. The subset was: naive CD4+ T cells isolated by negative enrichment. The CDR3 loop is CASSEQGIDGYTF. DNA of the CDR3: TGTGCCAGCAGTGAGCAGGGGATCGATGGCTACACCTTC.